This T cell receptor beta chain came from a study of T-cell memory formation after mild COVID-19. TCRdb fed the 5' RACE reads into MiXCR, producing one record per CDR3 protein. This repertoire shows 250,000 to 400,000 distinct CDR3 sequences, around an eighth found once; its top ten account for 21%. The CDR3 sequence is 16 residues long. Germline V gene lookup returns CDR1 SGHRS and CDR2 YFSETQ. Losses at the gene ends were 0 bases for V and 1 base for J; bases not matched to a gene: 2. This clonotype was counted only a few times. The V gene is TRBV5-1, the J gene TRBJ1-1; TRBD1 matches 11 bases. This sequence originates from a man aged 18 to 30 who had mild COVID-19 (a few samples of this study predate the infection). Cell type and time point are not known. Material: PBMCs or a T cell subset sorted from them (not recorded which). The CDR3, as DNA: TGCGCCAGCAGCTTGGCCGGGACAGGGGGGAACACTGAAGCTTTCTTT. The encoded protein is CASSLAGTGGNTEAFF. The entire variable domain, with the rest obtained from reference TRBV5-1 and TRBJ1-1, is as follows: KAGVTQTPRYLIKTRGQQVTLSCSPISGHRSVSWYQQTPGQGLQFLFEYFSETQRNKGNFPGRFSGRQFSNSRSEMNVSTLELGDSALYLCASSLAGTGGNTEAFFGQGTRLTVV.